The clone carrying this T cell receptor beta chain occurred a few times. Antigen unknown. This CDR3 is 14 amino acids long. The germline V gene has CDR1 SGDLS and CDR2 YYNGEE. Trimming took 0 bases from V and 7 from J, leaving 12 bases between them. The data belong to a study of T cell repertoires in ileal Crohn's disease. Study context: At postoperative colonoscopy, neoterminal ileum biopsies were taken as M6. Findings and caveats of the study: Sorted CD8 T cells held more high-frequency clones than CD4.

Time point noted: neoterminal ileum biopsy at postoperative endoscopy, about 6 months after surgery. The assay was immunoSEQ multiplex PCR, and TCRdb's table has in-frame clones only and misses some. This table holds about 3,100 clones, roughly 90% found once. This chain connects TRBV9 to TRBJ2-3; D remains unclear. This receptor was taken from an adult with Crohn's disease. The sequenced sample was ileal tissue. The CDR3 DNA reads TGTGCCAGCAGCGTAGGAGGATCCCGCAATACGCAGTATTTT. Its translation is CASSVGGSRNTQYF.